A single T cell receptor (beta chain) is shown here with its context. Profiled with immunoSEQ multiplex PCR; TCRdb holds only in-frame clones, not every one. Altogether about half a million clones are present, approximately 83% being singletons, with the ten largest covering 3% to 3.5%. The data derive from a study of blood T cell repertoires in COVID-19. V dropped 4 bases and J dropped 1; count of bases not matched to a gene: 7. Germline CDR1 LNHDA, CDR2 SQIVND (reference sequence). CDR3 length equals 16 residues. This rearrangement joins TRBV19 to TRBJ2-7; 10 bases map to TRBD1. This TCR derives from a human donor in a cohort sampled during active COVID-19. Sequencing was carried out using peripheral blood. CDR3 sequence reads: CASSNTGTGVSYEQYF. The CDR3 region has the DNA TGTGCCAGTAGTAATACCGGGACAGGGGTGTCCTACGAGCAGTACTTC.